This T cell receptor beta chain was observed in a study of blood T cell repertoires in COVID-19. About the study: Samples taken during acute and convalescent COVID-19 were collected in the United States, Italy and Spain. The analysed material was cDNA or gDNA that came from T cells, B-cell-depleted T cells, or PBMCs.

Seattle patient enrollment occurred during active infection, with longitudinal follow-up thereafter. Methods used by the authors: Amplification from reference gene primers served as the basis for estimated nucleated cell counts. Sequenced by immunoSEQ multiplex PCR; TCRdb stores in-frame clones only, minus some. V and J calls plus clone size are reproduced from that table; the DNA served to infer D and trimming. The sample yields about 170,000 clones, 70% to 90% seen once. This TCR was recovered from a woman older than 75 with COVID-19, enrolled during active disease. The sample taken for sequencing was peripheral blood.

The CDR3 DNA reads TGTGCCAGCATTTTAGCGGGAGGGCCCCCCTACGAGCAGTACTTC. Its protein is CASILAGGPPYEQYF. The V call is TRBV5-8, the J call TRBJ2-7, with 11 bases aligning to TRBD2. V shed 6 bases and J 2 bases; nucleotides not matched to a gene: 7. Germline V CDR1 and CDR2: SGHTS, YDEGEE. The CDR3 contains 15 residues.